The T cell receptor (beta chain) described here comes from a study of metastatic and nonmetastatic thyroid tumors. Background on the study: Across blood and tumor or nodule tissue, repertoires from malignant and benign thyroid patients were compared with one another. Study observations and caveats: Benign nodules were reported to have significantly lower TCR beta diversity than malignant thyroid tumors, in blood and tumor.

TCRdb reassembled clones from the PCR reads with MiXCR. Of around 15,000 clones detected, about 20% appear once; the ten largest clones hold just over 20%. Among the patients, none had received any treatment before thyroid surgery. Many counts were recorded for this clone. Its antigen is undetermined. This TCR was recovered from a female donor with papillary thyroid cancer or a benign thyroid nodule (not recorded which). Some clones in this sample may be carry-over from other donors' samples. Input material: adjacent normal tissue.

The CDR3 nucleotides are TGTGCCAGCAGTGAACTAGCGGGAGGGCCAGATACGCAGTATTTT. Its translation is CASSELAGGPDTQYF. This rearrangement joins TRBV6-1 to TRBJ2-3; 12 bases match TRBD2. CDR1 is MNHNS and CDR2 is SASEGT in the germline V gene. V dropped 2 bases and J dropped 4; count of bases not matched to a gene: 1. This CDR3 has 15 amino acids.